Shown below are 5 T cell receptor beta chains from a single sample sequenced in a study of cytomegalovirus exposure and HLA in healthy donors. Primers included in the PCR were 60 Vbeta and 13 Jbeta primers. Repertoires were generated with immunoSEQ multiplex PCR, while TCRdb's copy carries only in-frame clones and drops some. The data hold 75,000 to 100,000 clones, with more than 60% observed a single time. Sequenced input: PBMCs. The receptor source for this set is a young man in good health and CMV-seropositive.

This clone appeared a single time. The J gene is TRBJ1-6, the V gene TRBV27; 7 bases agree with TRBD1. Germline CDR1 reads MNHEY; CDR2 reads SMNVEV (reference sequence). CDR3 length: 17 residues. V lost 3 bases and J lost 8; bases outside the gene matches: 13. CDR3 coding DNA: TGTGCCAGCAGTTTGCAGACCTCGACAGGGACGGATTCACCCCTCCACTTT. Protein: CASSLQTSTGTDSPLHF.

The J gene is TRBJ2-7, the V gene TRBV19; TRBD2 matches at 9 bases. Germline-derived CDR1 and CDR2 are LNHDA and SQIVND (reference sequence). CDR3 length equals 14 residues. J gave up 5 bases and V 3 bases, and 5 bases lay outside the gene matches. CDR3 protein: CASSMRGGQDEQYF. The DNA of the CDR3 is TGTGCCAGTAGTATGCGGGGGGGCCAGGACGAGCAGTACTTC.

This chain links TRBV5-6 with TRBJ2-7; 9 bases are shared with TRBD1. The CDR3 has 16 amino acids. The germline V gene encodes CDR1 SGHDT and CDR2 YYEEEE. V lost 4 bases to trimming and J lost 3 bases; unmatched junction nucleotides: 11. CDR3 bases: TGTGCCAGCAGCGCGGTGCCGGGACAGGGAGACTACGAGCAGTACTTC. Translation: CASSAVPGQGDYEQYF.

The chain has TRBV2 and TRBJ2-7; D is unresolved. In germline, CDR1 is SNHLY, CDR2 FYNNEI. The CDR3 extends over 10 amino acids. The chain's CDR3 is CASSGSVRRV. CDR3 in DNA: TGTGCCAGCAGTGGGAGCGTACGACGGGTC.

The gene calls are TRBV29-1 and TRBJ1-1; D is ambiguous. Between the trimmed V and J ends, which lost 7 bases and 6 bases, there was a span of 12 bases. CDR1 and CDR2 (germline): SQVTM, ANQGSEA. This CDR3 is 11 amino acids long. CDR3 sequence: CSGGLSPEAFF. CDR3 nucleotide sequence: TGCAGCGGAGGCCTGTCCCCTGAAGCTTTCTTT.